Listed below are T cell receptor beta chains from one sample, sequenced in a study of blood T cell dynamics during melanoma immunotherapy. Data came from immunoSEQ multiplex PCR; TCRdb stores just in-frame clones and leaves some out. The sample lists 10,000 to 13,000 clones, approximately 81% occurring once. Source: blood, taken from a patient treated with checkpoint blockade. Receptor source: a human donor with melanoma. The CDR3 runs from the conserved cysteine through the conserved F or W.

V gene,CDR3 protein
TRBV5-1,CASSPGGGDNEAFF
TRBV5-5,CASSKTAAGAEAFF
TRBV27,CASMRQGFYEQYF
TRBV7-9,CASSFPLTSGYTGELFF
TRBV7-2,CASSPNPGQPQHF
TRBV27,CASSTQGREQYF
TRBV7-9,CASSAPGRDGNQPQHF
TRBV23-1,CASSQSYPTGGDNEQFF
TRBV6-5,CASRSRDRGNQPQHF
TRBV4-2,CASSQSGEATDTQYF
TRBV19,CASSIDTKGRETQYF
TRBV6-5,CASRVDPGELFF
TRBV15,CATSRTSTPTVYTGELFF
TRBV7-6,CASSTYRGNTEAFF
TRBV13,CASSLGATPYEQYF
TRBV6-5,CASSYSTGTSNEQFF
TRBV11-2,CASSHGIGGETQYF
TRBV19,CASSWDFEQYF
TRBV10-3,CAISRDSYEQYF
TRBV6-1,CASSGGQGITEAFF
TRBV6-5,CASNPRGGGGSGYTF
TRBV25-1,CASSEYSRGGNTGELFF
TRBV27,CASSAGLNTEAFF
TRBV14,CASSQDLTGATGELFF
TRBV28,CAPEEGRVVTGANVLTF
TRBV13,CASSSHSYEQYF
TRBV7-2,CASSLGTGGAGGYTF
TRBV4-1,CASSLGQGDNYGYTF
TRBV18,CASSGTSGPTGELFF
TRBV5-1,CASSLRTGRGNTEAFF
TRBV6-9,CASSYSGSGAEAFF
TRBV9,CASGYSGANVLTF